This paragraph reports one T cell receptor beta chain. Its antigen remains unidentified. One base away there is no much larger clone; base qualities are not given. No immune events, such as infections, were documented for the healthy donors during the collection period. Blood repertoires from healthy donors were used as a training cohort for calibrating time-dependent variance in a beta-binomial model of differential abundance of T-cell clones. The training cohort was composed of 10 or so healthy donors, 3 female and 7 male. An age range of about 29 to 65 years, with an average of about 45 years, was recorded for the donors. Obtained from a commercial supplier, whole blood was collected from each healthy donor at three time points set 2 to 3 weeks apart. For immunosequencing, genomic DNA was extracted from unsorted whole blood. The data are from a study of identifying expanded T cells in peripheral blood (dated by TCRdb to between 2018 and 2021). At the level of the whole study: Technical replicates were generated by sequencing separate aliquots of the same genomic DNA pool, with four replicates compared pairwise. Broader findings and caveats from the paper: The binomial model flagged approximately 1.3 differentially abundant clones between technical replicates but 15 to 17 over around 2 weeks and over 18 over around four weeks. In all healthy donors, the variance in clone template counts between samples taken two to three weeks apart rose significantly as total template count increased. The authors expected biological variance in healthy repertoires might increase further over much longer intervals such as months to years. The beta-binomial model significantly reduced the number of clones called differentially abundant and the false-positive rate across all healthy-donor time intervals.

The immunoSEQ Assay, which relies on bias-controlled multiplex PCR amplification of genomic DNA, was used to profile TCRbeta CDR3 regions. The paper's processing steps were these. To quantify the absolute abundance of each unique TCRbeta CDR3 region, the sequences were collapsed and filtered. Differential abundance was tested with two models: a binomial (Fisher-equivalent) model and a beta-binomial model that adds time-dependent variance fitted from healthy donors. Clones with fewer than 5 combined templates were excluded, and clones with Benjamini-Hochberg FDR below 0.01 were called differentially abundant. The form v = (b*log(k)+a)^2 was used to model beta-binomial variance as a function of total template count across the two samples. Entries here come from immuneACCESS through TCRdb and include only in-frame sequences with V and J called. Some clones fail to appear in such tables; in the studies checked, an unresolved V gene covers under half of the shortfall, and the cause of the remainder is unknown. The D gene and trimming were derived from the DNA, and the V and J assignments and clone size from that table. The sample table contains about 100,000 clones; only one count was recorded for over 75% of them. The leading ten clones occupy 5.5% of the sample.

The CDR3, cysteine through phenylalanine, is 14 amino acids long. Here the CDR3 DNA is all that survives: 42 bases in frame from base 1. CDR1 and CDR2 were assigned from the germline V gene (reference sequence) as SGHNT and YYREEE. V is reduced by 0 bases and J by 4 bases, leaving a spacing of 5 bases between them. Material: blood. The clonotype was recovered from a person aged 18 to 75 in good health. The receptor chain draws on TRBV5-4 and TRBJ2-6, with no D gene named confidently. Here the CDR3 is given as CASSLASGANVLTF. The sequenced DNA is TGTGCCAGCAGCTTGGCGTCGGGGGCCAACGTCCTGACTTTC.